This T cell receptor (beta chain) was observed in a study of identical twins. Comment on this clonotype: The junction differs from germline at one of its ends, possibly a read error.

TCRdb re-called the 5' RACE reads through MiXCR, storing one row per CDR3 protein. The repertoire holds about 470,000 distinct CDR3 sequences, with 20% to 25% as singletons. The same sample was also used in a study of T cells expressing NK-cell markers. That report notes: Obtained from sorted CD3+CD56+NKG2C+, CD3+CD56+NKG2C- and CD3+CD56-NKG2C+ T cells were the TCR beta repertoires.

The sample was CD4+ T cells sorted from blood. This receptor was identified in a woman in her late teens or twenties in good health.

The CDR3 spells CASTGLWNAGELFF. CDR3 DNA: TGTGCCAGCACGGGACTTTGGAACGCCGGGGAGCTGTTTTTT. The chain uses TRBV12-3 or TRBV12-4 and TRBJ2-2; tentatively, D is TRBD2 (6 bases). The CDR3 sequence is 14 residues long.